A single sample gave rise to the 8 T cell receptor beta chains below, sequenced in a study of blood T cell repertoires in COVID-19. Method: immunoSEQ multiplex PCR; TCRdb's copy keeps in-frame clones and lacks some. The sample records around 220,000 clones, 65% to 90% being singletons. Sequenced material: peripheral blood. The source is a human donor in a cohort sampled during active COVID-19.

This chain links TRBV28 with TRBJ2-1, with 7 bases identical to TRBD2. The CDR3 consists of 15 residues. Trimming removed 6 bases from V and 8 bases from J; junction bases left unmatched: 13. Germline assignment: CDR1 MDHEN and CDR2 SYDVKM. CDR3 nucleotides: TGTGCCAGCAGCAGTGGGGACTATCGTAAACATGAGCAGTTCTTC. Encoded protein: CASSSGDYRKHEQFF.

This clone was detected only once. The V and J genes are TRBV5-1 and TRBJ2-7; 10 bases match TRBD2. CDR1 is SGHRS and CDR2 is YFSETQ in the germline V gene. This CDR3 region has 16 residues. With V trimmed by 1 base and J by 2 bases, 6 bases remained unmatched. CDR3 bases: TGCGCCAGCAGCTTGCCACTAGCGGGATCCCCCTACGAGCAGTACTTC. Protein product: CASSLPLAGSPYEQYF.

V usage is TRBV7-3 and J usage is TRBJ2-6; D might be TRBD1 (5 bases). Germline V gene sequence: CDR1 SGHTA, CDR2 FQGTGA. V was clipped by 5 bases and J by 0 bases, with 17 bases between them. This CDR3 contains 18 residues. The chain's CDR3 is CASSPYSLQGSGANVLTF. The CDR3 region has the DNA TGTGCCAGCAGCCCCTACTCCCTGCAGGGCTCTGGGGCCAACGTCCTGACTTTC. The full variable domain, its missing parts supplied by reference TRBV7-3 and TRBJ2-6, is GAGVSQTPSNKVTEKGKYVELRCDPISGHTALYWYRQSLGQGPEFLIYFQGTGAADDSGLPNDRFFAVRPEGSVSTLKIQRTERGDSAVYLCASSPYSLQGSGANVLTFGAGSRLTVL.

This clone was seen just once. This chain connects TRBV7-2 to TRBJ2-7; D not resolved. Trimming took off 1 base at V and 2 bases at J, with 12 bases between the two ends. Germline CDR1 reads SGHTA; CDR2 reads FQGNSA. The CDR3 extends over 15 amino acids. The CDR3: CASSLGVGTAYEQYF. Written as DNA, the CDR3 is TGTGCCAGCAGCTTAGGAGTCGGAACAGCCTACGAGCAGTACTTC.

The chain joins TRBV6-5 to TRBJ2-1; 8 bases map to TRBD1. V lost 6 bases to trimming and J lost 14 bases; unmatched junction nucleotides: 6. Looked up from germline, CDR1 is MNHEY and CDR2 is SVGAGI. The CDR3 loop spans 11 amino acids. DNA for the CDR3: TGTGCCAGCAGGACGGGACAGGTTGAGTTCTTC. This sequence encodes CASRTGQVEFF.

This chain connects TRBV21-1 to TRBJ2-7; the table names TRBD2, a call not compared with the DNA. TRBV21-1 constitutes a pseudogene. This CDR3 has 11 residues. CDR3 amino acids: CASSIPVEQYF. Written as DNA, the CDR3 is TGTGCCAGCAGCATCCCCGTCGAGCAGTACTTC.

The rearrangement links TRBV19 to TRBJ2-1; the match to TRBD2 covers 12 bases. Germline-derived CDR1 and CDR2 are LNHDA and SQIVND (reference sequence). The CDR3 spans 16 residues. Trimming removed 1 base from V and 6 bases from J; junction bases left unmatched: 4. CDR3: CASSIASGRAGNEQFF. The CDR3 DNA sequence: TGTGCCAGTAGTATAGCTAGCGGGAGGGCCGGCAATGAGCAGTTCTTC.

The chain links TRBV11-2 to TRBJ2-7; D uncertain. Germline values: CDR1 SGHAT, CDR2 FQNNGV. CDR3 length: 13 residues. Trimming removed 0 bases at V and 3 bases at J, with 6 bases between. This CDR3 reads CASSLDISYEQYF. The CDR3 DNA reads TGTGCCAGCAGCTTAGATATCAGCTACGAGCAGTACTTC. The full variable domain, with the rest looked up from reference TRBV11-2 and TRBJ2-7, is EAGVAQSPRYKIIEKRQSVAFWCNPISGHATLYWYQQILGQGPKLLIQFQNNGVVDDSQLPKDRFSAERLKGVDSTLKIQPAKLEDSAVYLCASSLDISYEQYFGPGTRLTVT.